This T cell receptor (beta chain) was obtained from a study of cytomegalovirus exposure and HLA in healthy donors. PCR used 60 Vbeta primers and 13 Jbeta primers. This table comes from immunoSEQ multiplex PCR, and its TCRdb copy is limited to in-frame clones, with some not included. The table shows about 130,000 clones, with roughly 70% occurring only once. In this sample, this clone turned up a few times. CDR3 size: 18 residues. Trimming removed 1 base from V and 3 bases from J, with 22 bases in between. Germline V gene sequence: CDR1 SGHAT, CDR2 FQNNGV. The origin of this receptor is a man aged 25-45 years in good health and CMV-seronegative. Sequencing input: PBMCs. The chain links TRBV11-2 to TRBJ2-7, with a tentative D call TRBD1 (5 bases). CDR3 sequence reads: CASSLGQLNPTFDYEQYF. CDR3 DNA: TGTGCCAGCAGCTTAGGACAGCTTAATCCCACCTTTGACTACGAGCAGTACTTC.